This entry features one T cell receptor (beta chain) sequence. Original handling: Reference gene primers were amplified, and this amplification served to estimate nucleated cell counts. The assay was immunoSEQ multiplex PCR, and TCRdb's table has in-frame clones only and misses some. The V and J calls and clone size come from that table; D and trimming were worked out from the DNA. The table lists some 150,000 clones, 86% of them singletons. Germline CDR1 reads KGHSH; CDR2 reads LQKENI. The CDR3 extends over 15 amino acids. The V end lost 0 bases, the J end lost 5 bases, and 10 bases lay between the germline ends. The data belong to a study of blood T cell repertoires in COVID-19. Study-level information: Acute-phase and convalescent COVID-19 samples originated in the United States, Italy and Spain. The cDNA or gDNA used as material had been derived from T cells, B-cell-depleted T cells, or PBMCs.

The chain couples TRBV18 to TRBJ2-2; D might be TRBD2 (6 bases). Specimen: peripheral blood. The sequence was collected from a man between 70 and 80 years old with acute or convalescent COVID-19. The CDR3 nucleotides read TGTGCCAGCTCACCACCCGTGGGGAGGACCGGGGAGCTGTTTTTT. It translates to CASSPPVGRTGELFF.